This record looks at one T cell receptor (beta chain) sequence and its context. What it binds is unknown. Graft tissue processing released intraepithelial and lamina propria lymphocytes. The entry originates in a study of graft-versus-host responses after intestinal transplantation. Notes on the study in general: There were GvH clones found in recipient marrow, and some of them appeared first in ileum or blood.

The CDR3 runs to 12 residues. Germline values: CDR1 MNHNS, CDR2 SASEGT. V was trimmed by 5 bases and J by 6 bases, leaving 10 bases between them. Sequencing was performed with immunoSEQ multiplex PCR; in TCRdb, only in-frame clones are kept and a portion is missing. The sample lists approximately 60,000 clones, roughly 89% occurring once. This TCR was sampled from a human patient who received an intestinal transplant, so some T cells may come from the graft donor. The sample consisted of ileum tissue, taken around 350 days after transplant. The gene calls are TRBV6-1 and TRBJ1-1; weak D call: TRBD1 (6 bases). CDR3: CASSHGQSEAFF. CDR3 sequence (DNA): TGTGCCAGCAGTCACGGACAGTCTGAAGCTTTCTTT.